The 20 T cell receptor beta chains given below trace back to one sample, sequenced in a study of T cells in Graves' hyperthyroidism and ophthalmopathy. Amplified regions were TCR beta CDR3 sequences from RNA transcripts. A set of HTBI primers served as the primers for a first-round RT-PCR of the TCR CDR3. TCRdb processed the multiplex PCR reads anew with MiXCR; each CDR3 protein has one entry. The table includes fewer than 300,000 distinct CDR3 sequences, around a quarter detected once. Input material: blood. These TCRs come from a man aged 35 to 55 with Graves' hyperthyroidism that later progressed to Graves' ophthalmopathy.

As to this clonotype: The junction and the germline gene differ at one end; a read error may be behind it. Written as DNA, the CDR3 is TGTGCCAGCAGTTACCACCTCATAGACAGCCTCTTT. It specifies CASSYHLIDSLF. The chain recombines TRBV12-3 or TRBV12-4 with TRBJ1-1; the D gene is possibly TRBD1 (5 bases). The length of the CDR3 is 12 residues.

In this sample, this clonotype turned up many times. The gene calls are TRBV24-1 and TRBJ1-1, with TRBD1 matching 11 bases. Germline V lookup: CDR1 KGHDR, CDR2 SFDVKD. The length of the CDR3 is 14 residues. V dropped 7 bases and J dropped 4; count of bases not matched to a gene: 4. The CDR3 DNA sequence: TGTGCCACCAGGTCCGGGACAGGGGGCACTGAAGCTTTCTTT. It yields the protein CATRSGTGGTEAFF.

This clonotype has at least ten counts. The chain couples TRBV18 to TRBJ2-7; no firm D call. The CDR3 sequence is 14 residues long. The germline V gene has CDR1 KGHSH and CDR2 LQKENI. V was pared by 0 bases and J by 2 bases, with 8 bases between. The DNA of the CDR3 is TGTGCCAGCTCACCACCGTTACAGACCTACGAGCAGTACTTC. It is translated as CASSPPLQTYEQYF.

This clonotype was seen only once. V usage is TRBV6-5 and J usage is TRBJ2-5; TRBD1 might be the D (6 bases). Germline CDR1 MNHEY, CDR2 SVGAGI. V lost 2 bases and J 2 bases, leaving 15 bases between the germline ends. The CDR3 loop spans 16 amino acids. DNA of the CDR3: TGTGCCAGCAGTTACGACGCAGGGGCCCTACAAGAGACCCAGTACTTC. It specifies CASSYDAGALQETQYF.

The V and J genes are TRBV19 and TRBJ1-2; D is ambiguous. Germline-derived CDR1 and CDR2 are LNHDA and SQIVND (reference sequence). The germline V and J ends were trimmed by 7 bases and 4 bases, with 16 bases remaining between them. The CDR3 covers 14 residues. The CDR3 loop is CASISAGTLYGYTF. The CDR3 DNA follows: TGTGCCAGTATTTCGGCAGGAACCCTCTATGGCTACACCTTC. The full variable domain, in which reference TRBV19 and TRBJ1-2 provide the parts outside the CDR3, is DGGITQSPKYLFRKEGQNVTLSCEQNLNHDAMYWYRQDPGQGLRLIYYSQIVNDFQKGDIAEGYSVSREKKESFPLTVTSAQKNPTAFYLCASISAGTLYGYTFGSGTRLTVV.

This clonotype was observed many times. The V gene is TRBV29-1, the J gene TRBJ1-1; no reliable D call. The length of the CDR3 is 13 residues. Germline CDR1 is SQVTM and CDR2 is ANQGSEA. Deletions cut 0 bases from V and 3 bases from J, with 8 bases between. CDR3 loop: CSVEDHTDTEAFF. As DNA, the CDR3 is TGCAGCGTTGAAGACCACACGGACACTGAAGCTTTCTTT. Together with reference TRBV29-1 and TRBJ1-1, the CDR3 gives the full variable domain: SAVISQKPSRDICQRGTSLTIQCQVDSQVTMMFWYRQQPGQSLTLIATANQGSEATYESGFVIDKFPISRPNLTFSTLTVSNMSPEDSSIYLCSVEDHTDTEAFFGQGTRLTVV.

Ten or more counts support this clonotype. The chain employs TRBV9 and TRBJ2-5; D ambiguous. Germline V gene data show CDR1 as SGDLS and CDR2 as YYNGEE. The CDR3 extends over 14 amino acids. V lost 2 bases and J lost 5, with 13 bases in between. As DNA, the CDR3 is TGTGCCAGCAGCGTCCTCTCCCTTGGCGAGACCCAGTACTTC. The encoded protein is CASSVLSLGETQYF.

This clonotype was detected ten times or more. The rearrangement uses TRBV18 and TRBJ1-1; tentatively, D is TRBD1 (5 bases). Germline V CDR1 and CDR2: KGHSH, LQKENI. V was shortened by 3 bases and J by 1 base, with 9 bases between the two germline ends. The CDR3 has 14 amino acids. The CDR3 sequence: CASSPGGGNTEAFF. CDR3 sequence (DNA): TGTGCCAGCTCACCTGGGGGTGGGAACACTGAAGCTTTCTTT.

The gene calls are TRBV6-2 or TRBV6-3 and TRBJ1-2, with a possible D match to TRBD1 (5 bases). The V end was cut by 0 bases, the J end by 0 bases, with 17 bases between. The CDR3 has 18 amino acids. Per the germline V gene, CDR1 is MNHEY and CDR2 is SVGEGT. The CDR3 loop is CASSYSFGRTQTNYGYTF. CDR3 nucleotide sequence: TGTGCCAGCAGTTACTCTTTCGGTCGGACACAGACTAACTATGGCTACACCTTC.

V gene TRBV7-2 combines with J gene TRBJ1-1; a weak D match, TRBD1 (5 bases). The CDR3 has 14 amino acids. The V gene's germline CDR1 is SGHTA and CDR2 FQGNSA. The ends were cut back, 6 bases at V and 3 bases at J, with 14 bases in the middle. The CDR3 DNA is TGTGCCAGCAGACTAGGGACGGAATACACTGAAGCTTTCTTT. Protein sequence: CASRLGTEYTEAFF.

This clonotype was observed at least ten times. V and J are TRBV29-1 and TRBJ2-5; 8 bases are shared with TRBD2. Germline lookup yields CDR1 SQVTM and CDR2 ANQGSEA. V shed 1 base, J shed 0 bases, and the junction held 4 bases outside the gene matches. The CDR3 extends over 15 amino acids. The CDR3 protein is CSVEGLAGHQETQYF. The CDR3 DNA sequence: TGCAGCGTTGAAGGGCTAGCGGGCCACCAAGAGACCCAGTACTTC.

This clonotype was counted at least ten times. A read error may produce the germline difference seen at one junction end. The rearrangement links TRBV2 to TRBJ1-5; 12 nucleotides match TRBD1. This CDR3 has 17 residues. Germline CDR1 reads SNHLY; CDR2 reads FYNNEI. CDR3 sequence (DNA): TGTGCCAGCAGTGAGGGAGGGACAGGGGGCGACAATCAGCCCCGGCATTTT. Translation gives CASSEGGTGGDNQPRHF.

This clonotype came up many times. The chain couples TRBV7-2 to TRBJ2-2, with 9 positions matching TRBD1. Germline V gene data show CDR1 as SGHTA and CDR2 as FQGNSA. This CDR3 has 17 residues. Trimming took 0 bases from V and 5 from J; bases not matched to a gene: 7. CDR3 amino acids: CASSLAQGARRTGELFF. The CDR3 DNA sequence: TGTGCCAGCAGCTTAGCACAGGGGGCGCGTAGGACCGGGGAGCTGTTTTTT.

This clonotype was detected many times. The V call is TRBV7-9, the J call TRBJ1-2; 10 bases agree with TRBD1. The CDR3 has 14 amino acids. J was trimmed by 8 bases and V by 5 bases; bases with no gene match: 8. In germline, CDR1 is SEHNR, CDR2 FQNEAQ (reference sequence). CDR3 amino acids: CASSPGTGVNGYTF. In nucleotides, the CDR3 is TGTGCCAGCAGCCCCGGGACAGGGGTTAACGGCTACACCTTC.

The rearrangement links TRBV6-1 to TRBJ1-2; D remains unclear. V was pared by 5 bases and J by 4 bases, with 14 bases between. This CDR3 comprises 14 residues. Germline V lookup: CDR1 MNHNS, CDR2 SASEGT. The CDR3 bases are TGTGCCAGCAGTAGGATAGCGGAGGTCTATGGCTACACCTTC. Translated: CASSRIAEVYGYTF.

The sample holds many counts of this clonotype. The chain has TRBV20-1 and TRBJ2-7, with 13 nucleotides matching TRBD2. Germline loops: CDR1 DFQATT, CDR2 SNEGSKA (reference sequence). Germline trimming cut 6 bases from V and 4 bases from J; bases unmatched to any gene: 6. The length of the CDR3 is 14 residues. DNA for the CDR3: TGCAGTGCGAATATACTAGCGGGAGGGTACGAGCAGTACTTC. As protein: CSANILAGGYEQYF.

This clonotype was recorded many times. The CDR3 DNA reads as TGTGCCAGTAATGTAGCGGGCCCCTCCTACGAGCAGTACTTC. This codes for CASNVAGPSYEQYF. The rearrangement links TRBV19 to TRBJ2-7; 7 nucleotides match TRBD2. V was pared by 7 bases and J by 0 bases, with 6 bases of the junction left unmatched. The CDR3 runs to 14 residues. The germline gives CDR1 LNHDA, CDR2 SQIVND (reference sequence). The full variable domain, rest sourced from reference TRBV19 and TRBJ2-7, is DGGITQSPKYLFRKEGQNVTLSCEQNLNHDAMYWYRQDPGQGLRLIYYSQIVNDFQKGDIAEGYSVSREKKESFPLTVTSAQKNPTAFYLCASNVAGPSYEQYFGPGTRLTVT.

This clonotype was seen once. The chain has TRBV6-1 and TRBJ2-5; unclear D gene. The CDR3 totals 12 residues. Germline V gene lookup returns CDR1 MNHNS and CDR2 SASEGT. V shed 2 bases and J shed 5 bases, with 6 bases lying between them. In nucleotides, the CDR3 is TGTGCCAGCAGTGAAAATCTGGAGACCCAGTACTTC. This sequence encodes CASSENLETQYF.

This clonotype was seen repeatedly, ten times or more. The chain's CDR3 is CASSFVGSSYEQYF. CDR3 DNA: TGTGCCAGCAGTTTTGTGGGATCCTCCTACGAGCAGTACTTC. The chain is built from TRBV27 and TRBJ2-7; D unclear. CDR3 size: 14 residues. Trimming stripped 3 bases from V and 0 bases from J, with 9 bases between. Germline CDR1 reads MNHEY; CDR2 reads SMNVEV (reference sequence).

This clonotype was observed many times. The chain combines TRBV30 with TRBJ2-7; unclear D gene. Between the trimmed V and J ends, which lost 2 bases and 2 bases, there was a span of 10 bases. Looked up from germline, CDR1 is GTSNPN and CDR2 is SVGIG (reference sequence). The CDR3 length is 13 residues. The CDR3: CAWSKGRPYEQYF. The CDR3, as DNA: TGTGCCTGGAGTAAAGGCAGACCCTACGAGCAGTACTTC. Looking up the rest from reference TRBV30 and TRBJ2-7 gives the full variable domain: SQTIHQWPATLVQPVGSPLSLECTVEGTSNPNLYWYRQAAGRGLQLLFYSVGIGQISSEVPQNLSASRPQDRQFILSSKKLLLSDSGFYLCAWSKGRPYEQYFGPGTRLTVT.